These 31 T cell receptor beta chains share one sample of origin, sequenced in a study of T cell responses to AZD1222 COVID-19 vaccine. TCRdb's copy holds only in-frame clones and misses some; the assay was immunoSEQ multiplex PCR. The sample consists of 150,000 to 180,000 clones, 86% of them appearing once. This specimen consisted of peripheral blood, obtained on day 0 of MenACWY control vaccination. These receptor sequences come from an adult in good health.

V usage is TRBV7-9 and J usage is TRBJ2-2; D unclear. This CDR3 contains 14 residues. Trimming took off 5 bases at V and 2 bases at J, with 9 bases between the two ends. Germline V lookup: CDR1 SEHNR, CDR2 FQNEAQ (reference sequence). CDR3 DNA: TGTGCCAGCAGCGAGGACGGAAACACCGGGGAGCTGTTTTTT. Residues: CASSEDGNTGELFF.

V gene TRBV7-2 combines with J gene TRBJ2-5, with a weak D call TRBD2 (7 bases). Germline V gene lookup returns CDR1 SGHTA and CDR2 FQGNSA. The CDR3 spans 14 residues. Deletions cut 5 bases from V and 4 bases from J, with 14 bases between. In DNA form, the CDR3 reads TGTGCCAGCAGCACCGGGGGGCTACGAGAGACCCAGTACTTC. Residues: CASSTGGLRETQYF.

CDR3 protein: CASSLRDHRGRTNEKLFF. The DNA for the CDR3 is TGTGCCAGCAGTTTAAGGGACCACAGGGGGCGGACTAATGAAAAACTGTTTTTT. The chain joins TRBV27 to TRBJ1-4, with TRBD1 matching over 9 bases. The CDR3 runs to 18 residues. CDR1 MNHEY and CDR2 SMNVEV come from the germline V gene (reference sequence). J lost 2 bases, V lost 2 bases, and 9 bases had no gene match.

The J gene is TRBJ1-3, the V gene TRBV11-2, with 7 nucleotides matching TRBD1. The length of the CDR3 is 14 residues. The germline gives CDR1 SGHAT, CDR2 FQNNGV. V gave up 3 bases and J gave up 7 bases; unmatched junction bases: 6. CDR3 sequence: CASSLDRFGNTIYF. The DNA of the CDR3 is TGTGCCAGCAGCTTGGACAGGTTCGGGAACACCATATATTTT.

The rearrangement joins TRBV4-2 to TRBJ2-1; 12 nucleotides match TRBD2. Germline CDR1 is LGHNA and CDR2 is YNFKEQ. This CDR3 is built from 15 residues. Trimming cost V 4 bases and J 6 bases; bases outside gene matches: 4. CDR3 protein: CASSPLAGGPNEQFF. CDR3 DNA: TGTGCCAGCAGCCCCCTAGCGGGAGGGCCCAATGAGCAGTTCTTC.

This chain's CDR3 is CASSLSSGGGFGYTF. DNA of the CDR3: TGTGCCAGCAGCTTGAGCAGTGGGGGTGGCTTCGGCTACACCTTC. This rearrangement joins TRBV7-6 to TRBJ1-2; maybe TRBD1 (5 bases). The CDR3 has 15 amino acids. In germline, CDR1 is SGHVS, CDR2 FNYEAQ. V lost 3 bases and J lost 8, with 19 bases in between. The full variable domain, rest sourced from reference TRBV7-6 and TRBJ1-2, is GAGVSQSPRYKVTKRGQDVALRCDPISGHVSLYWYRQALGQGPEFLTYFNYEAQQDKSGLPNDRFSAERPEGSISTLTIQRTEQRDSAMYRCASSLSSGGGFGYTFGSGTRLTVV.

The chain joins TRBV18 to TRBJ1-1, with D perhaps matching TRBD1 (6 bases). V lost 1 base to trimming and J lost 2 bases, with 14 bases between them. CDR3 length equals 16 residues. Germline CDR1 reads KGHSH; CDR2 reads LQKENI. This CDR3 reads CASSPRTRGSNTEAFF. The CDR3 DNA reads as TGTGCCAGCTCACCACGAACTAGGGGGTCCAACACTGAAGCTTTCTTT.

The rearrangement joins TRBV19 to TRBJ1-5, with TRBD1 matching over 9 bases. With 6 bases clipped from V and 6 bases from J, the junction kept 15 bases outside the gene matches. The germline gives CDR1 LNHDA, CDR2 SQIVND (reference sequence). This CDR3 spans 17 amino acids. DNA of the CDR3: TGTGCCAGTAGGAGGACCGGGACAGGGTTAGGTAGTCAGCCCCAGCATTTT. This encodes CASRRTGTGLGSQPQHF.

This chain connects TRBV5-1 to TRBJ1-1; 8 bases line up with TRBD1. In germline, CDR1 is SGHRS, CDR2 YFSETQ. The ends lost 5 bases at V and 3 bases at J; junction bases unmatched: 15. The CDR3 length is 17 residues. CDR3 nucleotides: TGCGCCAGCAGGGCCCTCCCAGTGACAGGGGTGCACACTGAAGCTTTCTTT. It is translated as CASRALPVTGVHTEAFF.

The chain combines TRBV27 with TRBJ2-2, with D perhaps TRBD2 (5 bases). Per the germline V gene, CDR1 is MNHEY and CDR2 is SMNVEV (reference sequence). Between the trimmed V and J ends, which lost 8 bases and 1 base, there was a span of 14 bases. The CDR3 extends over 15 amino acids. The CDR3 DNA follows: TGTGCCAGCGCCTCAAGCGGCCTGAACACCGGGGAGCTGTTTTTT. This sequence encodes CASASSGLNTGELFF.

V is TRBV20-1 and J is TRBJ1-2; weak D call: TRBD1 (6 bases). V was shortened by 3 bases and J by 7 bases, with 12 bases between the two germline ends. CDR1 DFQATT and CDR2 SNEGSKA come from the germline V gene (reference sequence). This CDR3 comprises 12 residues. CDR3 coding DNA: TGCAGTGCTAGTACAGGGAACCTTGGCTACACCTTC. As protein: CSASTGNLGYTF.

The V call is TRBV15, the J call TRBJ1-4; weak D call: TRBD1 (6 bases). The CDR3 spans 13 residues. With 1 base removed from V and 6 bases from J, the gap between germline ends came to 6 bases. CDR1 and CDR2 (germline): LNHNV, YYDKDF (reference sequence). CDR3 in amino acids: CATSRGQDEKLFF. CDR3 DNA sequence: TGTGCCACCAGCAGAGGACAGGATGAAAAACTGTTTTTT.

V usage is TRBV5-1 and J usage is TRBJ1-4, with a possible D match to TRBD1 (5 bases). CDR3 length equals 15 residues. CDR1 is SGHRS and CDR2 is YFSETQ in the germline V gene. Trimming shortened V by 0 bases and J by 10 bases, and 16 bases separated the two germline ends. The CDR3 DNA reads TGCGCCAGCAGCTTGGCCTTGGGGGAGGAGGGAAAACTGTTTTTT. It is translated as CASSLALGEEGKLFF.

The chain links TRBV28 to TRBJ2-2, with D unresolved. Per the germline V gene, CDR1 is MDHEN and CDR2 is SYDVKM. Trimming removed 1 base at V and 1 base at J, with 4 bases between. The CDR3 totals 14 residues. The CDR3 nucleotides are TGTGCCAGCAGTTTATTTGGGAACACCGGGGAGCTGTTTTTT. Amino acid sequence: CASSLFGNTGELFF.

J is TRBJ1-2 and V is TRBV27; tentatively, D is TRBD1 (6 bases). The CDR3 is 14 amino acids. CDR1 and CDR2 (germline): MNHEY, SMNVEV (reference sequence). Trimming shortened V by 6 bases and J by 2 bases, and 13 bases separated the two germline ends. The CDR3 sequence: CASSPRGGNYGYTF. In DNA form, the CDR3 reads TGTGCCAGCAGCCCTCGGGGGGGCAACTATGGCTACACCTTC.

The rearrangement joins TRBV4-2 to TRBJ1-2, with D possibly TRBD1 on 6 matching bases. V lost 0 bases and J lost 8, with 10 bases in between. The CDR3 length is 13 residues. Germline V lookup: CDR1 LGHNA, CDR2 YNFKEQ. The CDR3, as DNA: TGTGCCAGCAGCCAAGAGGGGGCTGAGGGCTACACCTTC. Amino acids: CASSQEGAEGYTF.

This rearrangement joins TRBV5-1 to TRBJ1-1; possibly TRBD1 for D (5 bases). Germline lookup yields CDR1 SGHRS and CDR2 YFSETQ. With 3 bases removed from V and 0 bases from J, the gap between germline ends came to 15 bases. This CDR3 has 16 residues. The CDR3 nucleotides are TGCGCCAGCAGCTCCTCGACAGCCAGGGTGAACACTGAAGCTTTCTTT. This codes for CASSSSTARVNTEAFF.

This clone was seen a single time. J is TRBJ1-2 and V is TRBV11-2; D not resolved. Trimming pared 4 bases from V and 8 bases from J, leaving 11 bases between. The germline CDR1 and CDR2 sequences are SGHAT and FQNNGV. The CDR3 runs 12 residues. The CDR3 sequence is CASSSLLGGYTF. The CDR3 DNA follows: TGTGCCAGCAGCTCCCTTCTAGGCGGCTACACCTTC.

The chain combines TRBV15 with TRBJ1-5; D is perhaps TRBD1 (5 bases). The V end was cut by 0 bases, the J end by 4 bases, with 10 bases between. The CDR3 consists of 15 residues. Germline lookup yields CDR1 LNHNV and CDR2 YYDKDF (reference sequence). The CDR3 DNA is TGTGCCACCAGCAGAGATCTGGGGGAGAATCAGCCCCAGCATTTT. Translating gives CATSRDLGENQPQHF.

The rearrangement joins TRBV6-4 to TRBJ1-5; D is unclear. Deletions cut 5 bases from V and 5 bases from J, with 10 bases between. The CDR3 extends over 13 amino acids. Germline V lookup: CDR1 MRHNA, CDR2 SNTAGT. The CDR3 DNA is TGTGCCAGCAGTCGCGGTGGGGATCAGCCCCAGCATTTT. As protein: CASSRGGDQPQHF.

The chain carries TRBV19 and TRBJ1-1; 10 nucleotides line up with TRBD1. The V and J ends lost 4 bases and 0 bases, in that order; junction bases with no gene match: 5. Germline assignment: CDR1 LNHDA and CDR2 SQIVND (reference sequence). The CDR3 runs to 16 residues. The CDR3 reads CASSTRDRGLNTEAFF. The CDR3 nucleotides read TGTGCCAGTAGTACACGGGACAGGGGACTGAACACTGAAGCTTTCTTT.

The rearrangement links TRBV18 to TRBJ2-1; TRBD1 aligns across 9 bases. J was trimmed by 2 bases and V by 6 bases; bases with no gene match: 5. Looked up from germline, CDR1 is KGHSH and CDR2 is LQKENI. The CDR3 extends over 15 amino acids. The CDR3 loop is CASSPRQGAYNEQFF. The CDR3 DNA sequence: TGTGCCAGCTCCCCCCGACAGGGGGCCTACAATGAGCAGTTCTTC.

The chain joins TRBV20-1 to TRBJ1-1; TRBD1 aligns across 7 bases. CDR1 DFQATT and CDR2 SNEGSKA come from the germline V gene (reference sequence). V was clipped by 3 bases and J by 0 bases; unmatched bases: 7. The CDR3 contains 15 residues. The CDR3 spells CSASRDRLMNTEAFF. CDR3 nucleotide sequence: TGCAGTGCTAGTCGGGACAGATTGATGAACACTGAAGCTTTCTTT.

The V call is TRBV6-1, the J call TRBJ2-1; possibly TRBD2 for D (5 bases). V was cut by 2 bases and J by 7 bases, with 18 bases left in between. Germline values: CDR1 MNHNS, CDR2 SASEGT. The CDR3 has 16 residues. The CDR3: CASSERLASPQNEQFF. As DNA, the CDR3 is TGTGCCAGCAGTGAAAGGCTAGCAAGTCCACAAAATGAGCAGTTCTTC.

This clone came up once. The chain employs TRBV5-1 and TRBJ1-2, with D perhaps matching TRBD1 (6 bases). V was clipped by 4 bases and J by 4 bases, with 11 bases between them. The CDR3 sequence is 13 residues long. The V gene's germline CDR1 is SGHRS and CDR2 YFSETQ. The CDR3 coding sequence is TGCGCCAGCAGCGGCCAGGGGAGCTATGGCTACACCTTC. As protein: CASSGQGSYGYTF.

J is TRBJ1-3 and V is TRBV29-1; no definite D call. CDR1 is SQVTM and CDR2 is ANQGSEA in the germline V gene. This CDR3 region has 12 residues. V was shortened by 5 bases and J by 2 bases, with 7 bases between the two germline ends. The CDR3 DNA reads as TGCAGCGTTCTCTCCCCTGGAAACACCATATATTTT. Its translation: CSVLSPGNTIYF.

The rearrangement joins TRBV6-1 to TRBJ1-1; 9 bases are shared with TRBD1. The CDR3 sequence is 16 residues long. Trimming took 2 bases from V and 4 from J; bases not matched to a gene: 8. Germline values: CDR1 MNHNS, CDR2 SASEGT. The CDR3 DNA reads as TGTGCCAGCAGTGAAAAGACAGGGGGTGGTGGCACTGAAGCTTTCTTT. Translating it yields CASSEKTGGGGTEAFF.

The V and J genes are TRBV14 and TRBJ1-6; D remains ambiguous. CDR1 and CDR2 from the germline V gene are SGHDN and FVKESK. The CDR3 runs to 14 residues. The V end was cut by 1 base, the J end by 7 bases, with 8 bases between. The CDR3 bases are TGTGCCAGCAGCCAAGTGCGGGGAAATTCACCCCTCCACTTT. This translates into CASSQVRGNSPLHF.

The rearrangement joins TRBV6-2 or TRBV6-3 to TRBJ1-2, with TRBD1 as a possible D gene (6 bases). The CDR3 totals 12 residues. CDR1 is MNHEY and CDR2 is SVGEGT in the germline V gene. Trimming took 6 bases from V and 5 from J, leaving 10 bases between them. CDR3 coding DNA: TGTGCCAGCAGCGGACAGAATTATGGCTACACCTTC. It encodes CASSGQNYGYTF.

The chain recombines TRBV6-5 with TRBJ1-1; perhaps TRBD1 as D (6 bases). The CDR3 loop spans 14 amino acids. Germline values: CDR1 MNHEY, CDR2 SVGAGI. Trimming took 6 bases from V and 5 from J, leaving 16 bases between them. The CDR3 coding sequence is TGTGCCAGCAGCCTCAGGGGAATGGGGACTGAAGCTTTCTTT. This gives the protein CASSLRGMGTEAFF.

This clone was recorded once. The chain is built from TRBV11-2 and TRBJ1-1, with D possibly matching TRBD1 (6 bases). The germline V gene encodes CDR1 SGHAT and CDR2 FQNNGV. The CDR3 totals 12 residues. V gave up 8 bases and J gave up 2 bases, with 9 bases separating them. CDR3 sequence reads: CASQQGNTEAFF. CDR3 nucleotides: TGTGCCAGCCAACAGGGTAACACTGAAGCTTTCTTT. The full variable domain, its missing parts supplied by reference TRBV11-2 and TRBJ1-1, is EAGVAQSPRYKIIEKRQSVAFWCNPISGHATLYWYQQILGQGPKLLIQFQNNGVVDDSQLPKDRFSAERLKGVDSTLKIQPAKLEDSAVYLCASQQGNTEAFFGQGTRLTVV.